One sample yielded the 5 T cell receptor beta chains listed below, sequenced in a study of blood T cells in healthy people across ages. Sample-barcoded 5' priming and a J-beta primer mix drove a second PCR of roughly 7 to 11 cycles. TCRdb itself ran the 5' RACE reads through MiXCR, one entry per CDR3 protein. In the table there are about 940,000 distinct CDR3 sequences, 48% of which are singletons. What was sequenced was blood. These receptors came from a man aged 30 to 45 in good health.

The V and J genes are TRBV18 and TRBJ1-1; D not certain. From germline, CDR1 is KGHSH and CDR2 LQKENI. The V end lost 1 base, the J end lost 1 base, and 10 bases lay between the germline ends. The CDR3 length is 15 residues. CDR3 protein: CASSPLIGGNTEAFF. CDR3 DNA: TGTGCCAGCTCACCACTCATCGGCGGGAACACTGAAGCTTTCTTT.

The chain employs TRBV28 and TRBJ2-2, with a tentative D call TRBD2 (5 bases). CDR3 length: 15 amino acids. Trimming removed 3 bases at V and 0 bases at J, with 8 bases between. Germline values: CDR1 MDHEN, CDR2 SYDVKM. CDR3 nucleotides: TGTGCCAGCAGTTTTATCGGGACGAACACCGGGGAGCTGTTTTTT. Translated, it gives CASSFIGTNTGELFF.

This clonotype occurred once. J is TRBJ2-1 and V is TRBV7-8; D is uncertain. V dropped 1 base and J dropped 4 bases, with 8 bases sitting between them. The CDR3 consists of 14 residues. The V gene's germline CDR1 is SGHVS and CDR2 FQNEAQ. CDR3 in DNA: TGTGCCAGCAGCTTAGAGGAAGCGTACAATGAGCAGTTCTTC. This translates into CASSLEEAYNEQFF.

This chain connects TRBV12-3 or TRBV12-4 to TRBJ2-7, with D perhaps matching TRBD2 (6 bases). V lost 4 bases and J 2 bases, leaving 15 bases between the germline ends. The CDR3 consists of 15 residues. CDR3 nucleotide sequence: TGTGCCAGCAGTTGGGGAGGCAAACGAGCCTACGAGCAGTACTTC. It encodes CASSWGGKRAYEQYF.

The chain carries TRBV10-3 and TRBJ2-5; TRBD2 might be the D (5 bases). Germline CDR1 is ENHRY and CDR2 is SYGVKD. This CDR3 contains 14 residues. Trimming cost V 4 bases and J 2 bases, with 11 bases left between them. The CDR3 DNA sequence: TGTGCCATCAGTGCTGAGGGTGGTCAAGAGACCCAGTACTTC. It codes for CAISAEGGQETQYF.